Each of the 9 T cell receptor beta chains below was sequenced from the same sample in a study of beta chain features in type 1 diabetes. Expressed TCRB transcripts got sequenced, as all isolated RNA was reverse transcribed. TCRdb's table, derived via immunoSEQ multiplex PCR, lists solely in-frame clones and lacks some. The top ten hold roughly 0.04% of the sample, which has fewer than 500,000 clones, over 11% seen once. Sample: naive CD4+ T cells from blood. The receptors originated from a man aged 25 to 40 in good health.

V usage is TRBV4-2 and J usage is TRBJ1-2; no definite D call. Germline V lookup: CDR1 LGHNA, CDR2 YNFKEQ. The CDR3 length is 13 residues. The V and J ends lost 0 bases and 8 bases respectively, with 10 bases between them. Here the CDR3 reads CASSQDWSGGYTF. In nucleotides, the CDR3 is TGTGCCAGCAGCCAAGATTGGTCAGGCGGCTACACCTTC.

CDR3 region: CASSQVPGAGQETQYF. The CDR3 DNA follows: TGTGCCAGCAGCCAAGTACCGGGAGCGGGCCAAGAGACCCAGTACTTC. This sequence joins TRBV4-2 and TRBJ2-5, with a tentative D call TRBD2 (6 bases). Germline V gives CDR1 LGHNA, CDR2 YNFKEQ. The CDR3 has 16 residues. Trimming removed 1 base from V and 1 base from J, with 13 bases in between.

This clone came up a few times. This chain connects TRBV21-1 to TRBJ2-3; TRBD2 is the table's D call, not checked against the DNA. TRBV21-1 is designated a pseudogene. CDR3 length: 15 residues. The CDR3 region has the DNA TGTGCCAGCAGCAAATGCGGGACTTGCACAGATACGCAGTATTTT. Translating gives CASSKCGTCTDTQYF.

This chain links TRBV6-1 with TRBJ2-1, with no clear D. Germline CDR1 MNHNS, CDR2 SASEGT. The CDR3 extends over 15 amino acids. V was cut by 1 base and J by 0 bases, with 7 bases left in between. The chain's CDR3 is CASSEGPNSYNEQFF. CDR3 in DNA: TGTGCCAGCAGTGAAGGACCCAACTCCTACAATGAGCAGTTCTTC.

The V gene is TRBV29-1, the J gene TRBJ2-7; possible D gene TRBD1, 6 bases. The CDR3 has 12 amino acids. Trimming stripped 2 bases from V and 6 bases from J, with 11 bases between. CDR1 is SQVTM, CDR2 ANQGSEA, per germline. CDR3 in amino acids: CSVEWWGREQYV. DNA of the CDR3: TGCAGCGTTGAATGGTGGGGGCGCGAGCAGTACGTC.

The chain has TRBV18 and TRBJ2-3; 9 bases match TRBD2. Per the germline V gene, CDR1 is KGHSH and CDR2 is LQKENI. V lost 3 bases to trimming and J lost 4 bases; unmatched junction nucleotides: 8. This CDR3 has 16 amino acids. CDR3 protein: CASSPDGLAGPDTQYF. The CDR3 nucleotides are TGTGCCAGCTCACCCGATGGGCTAGCGGGACCAGATACGCAGTATTTT.

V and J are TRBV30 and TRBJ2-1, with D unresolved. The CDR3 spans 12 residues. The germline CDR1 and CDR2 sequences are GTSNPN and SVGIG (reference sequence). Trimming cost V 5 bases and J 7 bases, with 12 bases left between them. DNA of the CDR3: TGTGCCTGGGGGGTATTTTCGAATGAGCAGTTCTTC. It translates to CAWGVFSNEQFF.

CDR3 residues: CASSIQASYNEQFF. The DNA for the CDR3 is TGTGCCAGCAGCATTCAGGCGAGCTACAATGAGCAGTTCTTC. The gene calls are TRBV5-4 and TRBJ2-1; no definite D call. Trimming stripped 4 bases from V and 3 bases from J, with 11 bases between. CDR3 size: 14 residues. The germline V gene has CDR1 SGHNT and CDR2 YYREEE (reference sequence).

DNA of the CDR3: TGTGCCAGCAGTGAAGACGGGGCGTACGAGCAGTACGTC. This sequence encodes CASSEDGAYEQYV. The chain uses TRBV6-1 and TRBJ2-7, with D perhaps assigned TRBD1 or TRBD2 (5 bases each). Between the trimmed V and J ends, which lost 1 base and 4 bases, there was a span of 8 bases. The germline CDR1 and CDR2 sequences are MNHNS and SASEGT. The CDR3 is made up of 13 amino acids.